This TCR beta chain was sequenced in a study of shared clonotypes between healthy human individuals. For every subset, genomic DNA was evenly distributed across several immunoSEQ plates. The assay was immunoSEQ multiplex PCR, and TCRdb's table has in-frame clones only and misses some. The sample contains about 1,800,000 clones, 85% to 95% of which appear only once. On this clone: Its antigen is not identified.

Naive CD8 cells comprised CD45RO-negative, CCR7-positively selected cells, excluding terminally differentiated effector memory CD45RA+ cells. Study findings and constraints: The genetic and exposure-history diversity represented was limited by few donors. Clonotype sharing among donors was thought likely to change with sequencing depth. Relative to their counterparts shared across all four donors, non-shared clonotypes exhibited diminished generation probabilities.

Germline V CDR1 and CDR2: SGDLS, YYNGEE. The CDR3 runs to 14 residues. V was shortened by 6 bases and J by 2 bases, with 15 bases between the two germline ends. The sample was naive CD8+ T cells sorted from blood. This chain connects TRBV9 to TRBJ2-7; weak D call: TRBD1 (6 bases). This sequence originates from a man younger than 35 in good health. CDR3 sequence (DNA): TGTGCCAGCAATGGGGGCGCGTCGGCCTACGAGCAGTACTTC. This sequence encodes CASNGGASAYEQYF.